This T cell receptor beta chain was recovered during a study of CD8 T cells in ankylosing spondylitis listed by TCRdb under 2017. With regard to the full study: The study profiled T cell receptor beta repertoires in healthy donors and ankylosing spondylitis patients to find disease-linked TCR variants. The whole study cohort included 108 healthy donors and 25 ankylosing spondylitis patients. Peripheral blood samples were taken, and synovial fluid was additionally collected from ankylosing spondylitis patients.

With respect to this clonotype: Its antigen is not yet known. Qualities for individual bases were not recorded, and no much larger clone is one base off.

Sequencing relied on an Illumina HiSeq 2500. Quantitative 5'-RACE with molecular barcodes was the method used to prepare the TCR beta libraries. The paper's processing steps were these. To identify disease-linked TCR variants, a new computational method was used, one built on a probabilistic model of VDJ rearrangement. The raw public data were reprocessed by TCRdb itself: fastp quality trimming at Q25, MiXCR clonotype calling, in-frame beta chains only. Entries that share a CDR3 protein sequence are merged under the most common genes and DNA. For this entry, the V and J calls and clone size follow TCRdb and not the study's own pipeline. The sample table contains a few hundred thousand distinct CDR3 sequences; only one count was recorded for roughly a tenth of them. The ten largest clones take up 21% of the sample. What the study reported, not specific to this receptor: A TCR beta motif made up of seven or eight highly homologous amino acid variants appeared to be characteristic of blood from ankylosing spondylitis patients. The disease-linked clones were reported as significantly enriched in matched synovial fluid samples from ankylosing spondylitis patients. The disease-linked clones had a CD8+ phenotype and were found at relatively low frequencies in peripheral blood. Some TCR beta motif variants had previously been reported in synovial fluid and blood of reactive arthritis patients, which suggested common disease-initiation mechanisms.

The sample comprised blood, either unsorted or a sorted T cell fraction (not recorded which). The clonotype comes from a male donor with ankylosing spondylitis or in good health (not recorded which).

The CDR3: CASSPPTYEQFF. In nucleotide form, the sequence is TGTGCCAGCTCACCACCGACGTATGAGCAGTTCTTC. The chain joins TRBV18 to TRBJ2-1; the D gene assignment is ambiguous. CDR1 and CDR2 are drawn from the germline V gene: KGHSH, LQKENI. V is reduced by 0 bases and J by 8 bases, leaving a spacing of 5 bases between them. From its cysteine to its phenylalanine, the CDR3 spans 12 amino acids. The retained sequence is limited to the CDR3, 36 bases, with the frame set at the first base.